Listed below are T cell receptor beta chains from one sample, sequenced in a study of cytomegalovirus exposure and HLA in healthy donors. The protocol was immunoSEQ multiplex PCR, while the TCRdb copy is restricted to in-frame clones and leaves out a portion. The sample yields some 150,000 clones, about four fifths seen once. The specimen was PBMCs. Receptors were obtained from a man aged 25 to 40 in good health and CMV-seropositive. Both conserved end residues are part of each CDR3. D genes are given only for firm matches. Expanded clones are given a class, and other clones once, few, many or no size at all.

abundance: few; j_gene: TRBJ2-7; d_gene: NA; v_gene: TRBV4-1; CDR3aa: CASSQDWGPGTYEQYF; CDR3nt: TGCGCCAGCAGCCAAGATTGGGGGCCGGGGACCTACGAGCAGTACTTC
abundance: NA; j_gene: TRBJ2-1; d_gene: NA; v_gene: TRBV28; CDR3aa: CASSRELRAGEQFF; CDR3nt: TGTGCCAGCAGCCGAGAGCTTCGCGCGGGTGAGCAGTTCTTC
abundance: NA; j_gene: TRBJ1-1; d_gene: TRBD1; v_gene: TRBV19; CDR3aa: CASSRLPGQGRNTEAFF; CDR3nt: TGTGCCAGTAGTAGGCTTCCGGGACAGGGCCGAAACACTGAAGCTTTCTTT
abundance: once; j_gene: TRBJ2-3; d_gene: NA; v_gene: TRBV7-9; CDR3aa: CASSFGPEGTDTQYF; CDR3nt: TGTGCCAGCAGCTTTGGCCCCGAAGGCACAGATACGCAGTATTTT
abundance: NA; j_gene: TRBJ2-4; d_gene: TRBD2; v_gene: TRBV25-1; CDR3aa: CASSESTSGGSENIQYF; CDR3nt: TGTGCCAGCAGTGAATCGACTAGCGGGGGATCGGAAAACATTCAGTACTTC
abundance: NA; j_gene: TRBJ1-5; d_gene: TRBD1; v_gene: TRBV19; CDR3aa: CASRPGTGVQPQHF; CDR3nt: TGTGCCAGTAGACCCGGGACAGGGGTTCAGCCCCAGCATTTT
abundance: NA; j_gene: TRBJ2-6; d_gene: NA; v_gene: TRBV7-2; CDR3aa: CASSLAGVRSGANVLTF; CDR3nt: TGTGCCAGCAGCTTAGCGGGAGTCCGCTCTGGGGCCAACGTCCTGACTTTC
abundance: once; j_gene: TRBJ1-4; d_gene: NA; v_gene: TRBV2; CDR3aa: CASSEVEGATNEKLFF; CDR3nt: TGTGCCAGCAGTGAAGTAGAGGGGGCAACTAATGAAAAACTGTTTTTT
abundance: NA; j_gene: TRBJ1-2; d_gene: NA; v_gene: TRBV6-5; CDR3aa: CASSTTGSNGYTF; CDR3nt: TGTGCCAGCAGTACGACAGGTTCGAATGGCTACACCTTC
abundance: NA; j_gene: TRBJ1-2; d_gene: NA; v_gene: TRBV4-1; CDR3aa: CASSQVSGDGYTF; CDR3nt: TGCGCCAGCAGCCAAGTATCAGGGGATGGCTACACCTTC
abundance: few; j_gene: TRBJ2-1; d_gene: NA; v_gene: TRBV2; CDR3aa: CASSVAVNNEQFF; CDR3nt: TGTGCCAGCAGTGTGGCAGTTAACAATGAGCAGTTCTTC
abundance: NA; j_gene: TRBJ1-5; d_gene: TRBD1; v_gene: TRBV15; CDR3aa: CATSKFPGQGNQPQHF; CDR3nt: TGTGCCACCAGCAAATTTCCGGGACAGGGGAATCAGCCCCAGCATTTT
abundance: NA; j_gene: TRBJ2-2; d_gene: NA; v_gene: TRBV6-5; CDR3aa: CASSRPRSGTGELFF; CDR3nt: TGTGCCAGCAGCCGCCCTAGGTCAGGGACCGGGGAGCTGTTTTTT
abundance: few; j_gene: TRBJ1-1; d_gene: TRBD1; v_gene: TRBV25-1; CDR3aa: CASSNRDRNTEAFF; CDR3nt: TGTGCCAGCAGTAACCGGGACAGGAACACTGAAGCTTTCTTT
abundance: NA; j_gene: TRBJ1-1; d_gene: NA; v_gene: TRBV29-1; CDR3aa: CSVTPNTEAFF; CDR3nt: TGCAGCGTCACACCGAACACTGAAGCTTTCTTT
abundance: NA; j_gene: TRBJ2-7; d_gene: NA; v_gene: TRBV27; CDR3aa: CASSSRPPGVGGYEQYF; CDR3nt: TGTGCCAGCAGCTCCCGCCCGCCCGGGGTCGGTGGATACGAGCAGTACTTC
abundance: NA; j_gene: TRBJ2-3; d_gene: TRBD2; v_gene: TRBV9; CDR3aa: CASSVATGGGLAGEGDTQYF; CDR3nt: TGTGCCAGCAGCGTAGCTACCGGGGGGGGACTAGCGGGGGAAGGAGATACGCAGTATTTT
abundance: NA; j_gene: TRBJ1-4; d_gene: NA; v_gene: TRBV7-2; CDR3aa: CASSLAQTTNEKLFF; CDR3nt: TGTGCCAGCAGCTTAGCACAGACAACTAATGAAAAACTGTTTTTT
abundance: few; j_gene: TRBJ2-2; d_gene: NA; v_gene: TRBV30; CDR3aa: CAWRVTGWVPGELFF; CDR3nt: TGTGCCTGGAGGGTCACAGGGTGGGTCCCCGGGGAGCTGTTTTTT
abundance: NA; j_gene: TRBJ2-1; d_gene: TRBD1; v_gene: TRBV9; CDR3aa: CASSVGGTGEPNEQFF; CDR3nt: TGTGCCAGCAGCGTTGGGGGGACAGGGGAACCCAATGAGCAGTTCTTC
abundance: NA; j_gene: TRBJ1-6; d_gene: NA; v_gene: TRBV7-6; CDR3aa: CASSPLSTGQNSPLHF; CDR3nt: TGTGCCAGCAGCCCCCTTAGCACAGGGCAAAATTCACCCCTCCACTTT
abundance: NA; j_gene: TRBJ1-5; d_gene: NA; v_gene: TRBV27; CDR3aa: CASSYGGWNQPQHF; CDR3nt: TGTGCCAGCAGTTACGGAGGATGGAATCAGCCCCAGCATTTT
abundance: NA; j_gene: TRBJ1-5; d_gene: NA; v_gene: TRBV2; CDR3aa: CASTQGKGQPQHF; CDR3nt: TGTGCCAGTACTCAGGGGAAGGGTCAGCCCCAGCATTTT
abundance: few; j_gene: TRBJ1-1; d_gene: TRBD1; v_gene: TRBV4-3; CDR3aa: CASSRLGQMNTEAFF; CDR3nt: TGCGCCAGCAGCCGGTTGGGACAGATGAACACTGAAGCTTTCTTT
abundance: once; j_gene: TRBJ1-2; d_gene: TRBD1; v_gene: TRBV29-1; CDR3aa: CTPPPSWVGQNYGYTF; CDR3nt: TGCACGCCCCCCCCCAGCTGGGTGGGACAGAACTATGGCTACACCTTC
abundance: NA; j_gene: TRBJ2-2; d_gene: NA; v_gene: TRBV12-5; CDR3aa: CASGLNGKYTGELFF; CDR3nt: TGTGCTAGTGGTTTGAACGGGAAGTACACCGGGGAGCTGTTTTTT
abundance: NA; j_gene: TRBJ1-2; d_gene: TRBD1; v_gene: TRBV28; CDR3aa: CASLWTGKSGYTF; CDR3nt: TGTGCCAGCTTATGGACAGGGAAGTCTGGCTACACCTTC
abundance: NA; j_gene: TRBJ2-7; d_gene: TRBD1; v_gene: TRBV28; CDR3aa: CASVSFSRGPYEQYF; CDR3nt: TGTGCCAGCGTAAGTTTTAGCAGGGGGCCCTACGAGCAGTACTTC
abundance: NA; j_gene: TRBJ2-7; d_gene: NA; v_gene: TRBV13; CDR3aa: CASSAHRAYEQYF; CDR3nt: TGTGCCAGCAGTGCCCACAGAGCCTACGAGCAGTACTTC
abundance: NA; j_gene: TRBJ1-6; d_gene: NA; v_gene: TRBV28; CDR3aa: CASTFNSPLHF; CDR3nt: TGTGCCAGCACCTTCAATTCACCCCTCCACTTT
abundance: NA; j_gene: TRBJ1-1; d_gene: NA; v_gene: TRBV7-9; CDR3aa: CASSSPQGRNEAFF; CDR3nt: TGTGCCAGCAGCTCCCCCCAGGGGCGAAATGAAGCTTTCTTT
abundance: few; j_gene: TRBJ1-4; d_gene: TRBD1; v_gene: TRBV30; CDR3aa: CAWSGRQSKTGVNEKLFF; CDR3nt: TGTGCCTGGAGTGGGCGACAAAGTAAAACAGGGGTCAATGAAAAACTGTTTTTT
abundance: NA; j_gene: TRBJ2-7; d_gene: NA; v_gene: TRBV6-4; CDR3aa: CASSVPLGRSLRFSYEQYF; CDR3nt: TGTGCCAGCAGTGTCCCACTCGGCAGGTCCCTCCGATTCTCCTACGAGCAGTACTTC
abundance: NA; j_gene: TRBJ2-5; d_gene: NA; v_gene: TRBV14; CDR3aa: CASSQEQGGETQYF; CDR3nt: TGTGCCAGCAGCCAAGAGCAGGGAGGAGAGACCCAGTACTTC
abundance: NA; j_gene: TRBJ1-6; d_gene: NA; v_gene: TRBV2; CDR3aa: CASGREDSYNSPLHF; CDR3nt: TGTGCCAGCGGCAGGGAGGATTCCTATAATTCACCCCTCCACTTT
abundance: NA; j_gene: TRBJ2-2; d_gene: NA; v_gene: TRBV30; CDR3aa: CASFGSFQGGELFF; CDR3nt: TGTGCCTCCTTCGGAAGTTTTCAGGGCGGGGAGCTGTTTTTT
abundance: NA; j_gene: TRBJ2-7; d_gene: NA; v_gene: TRBV29-1; CDR3aa: CSVGDRFYEQYF; CDR3nt: TGCAGCGTTGGCGACAGATTCTACGAGCAGTACTTC
abundance: NA; j_gene: TRBJ2-2; d_gene: TRBD2; v_gene: TRBV29-1; CDR3aa: CSVGGRFTGELFF; CDR3nt: TGCAGCGTTGGCGGGAGGTTCACCGGGGAGCTGTTTTTT
abundance: NA; j_gene: TRBJ2-5; d_gene: NA; v_gene: TRBV28; CDR3aa: CASRYRAGPQETQYF; CDR3nt: TGTGCCAGCAGGTATCGGGCGGGGCCCCAAGAGACCCAGTACTTC